This record covers a single T cell receptor beta chain. The entry originates in a study of cytomegalovirus exposure and HLA in healthy donors. The study ran its PCR with 60 Vbeta and 13 Jbeta primers. Generated by immunoSEQ multiplex PCR, the TCRdb table keeps only in-frame clones and is missing some. The sample has 200,000 or so clones, over 80% seen once; the top ten hold over 0.65%. This CDR3 comprises 11 residues. Looked up from germline, CDR1 is GTSNPN and CDR2 is SVGIG (reference sequence). V was cut by 4 bases and J by 3 bases, with 6 bases left in between. Sequenced material: PBMCs. The V call is TRBV30, the J call TRBJ2-5; TRBD2 is a possible D gene (5 bases). The clonotype was recovered from a boy aged 2 to 10 in good health and CMV-seronegative. The CDR3: CAWKGEETQYF. In DNA, the CDR3 is TGTGCCTGGAAGGGAGAAGAGACCCAGTACTTC.